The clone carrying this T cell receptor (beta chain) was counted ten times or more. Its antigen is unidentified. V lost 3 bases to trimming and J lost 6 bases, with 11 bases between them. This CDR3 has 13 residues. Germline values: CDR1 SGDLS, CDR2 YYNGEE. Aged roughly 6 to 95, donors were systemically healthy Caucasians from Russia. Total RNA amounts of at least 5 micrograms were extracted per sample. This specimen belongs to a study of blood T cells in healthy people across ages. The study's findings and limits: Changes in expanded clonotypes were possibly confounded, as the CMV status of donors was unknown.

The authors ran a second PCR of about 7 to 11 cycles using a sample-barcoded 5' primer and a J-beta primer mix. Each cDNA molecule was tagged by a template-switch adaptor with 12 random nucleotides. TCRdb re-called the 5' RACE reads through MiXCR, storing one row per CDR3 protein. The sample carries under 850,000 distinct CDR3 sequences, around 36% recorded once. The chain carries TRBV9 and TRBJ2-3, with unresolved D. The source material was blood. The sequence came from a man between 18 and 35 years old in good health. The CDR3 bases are TGTGCCAGCAGCGAGTCTCACCCCGATACGCAGTATTTT. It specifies CASSESHPDTQYF.